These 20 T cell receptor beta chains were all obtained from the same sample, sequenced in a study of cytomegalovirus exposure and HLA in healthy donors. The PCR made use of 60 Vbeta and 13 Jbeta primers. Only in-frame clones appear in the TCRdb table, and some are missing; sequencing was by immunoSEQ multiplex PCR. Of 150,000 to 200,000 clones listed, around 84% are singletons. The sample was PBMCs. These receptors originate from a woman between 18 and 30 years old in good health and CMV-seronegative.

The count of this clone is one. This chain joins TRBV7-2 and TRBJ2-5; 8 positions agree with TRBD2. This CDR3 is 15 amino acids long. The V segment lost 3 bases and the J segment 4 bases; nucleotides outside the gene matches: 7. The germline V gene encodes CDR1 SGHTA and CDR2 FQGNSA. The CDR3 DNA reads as TGTGCCAGCAGCTTTACCGGGACTAGGACAGAGACCCAGTACTTC. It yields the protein CASSFTGTRTETQYF.

CDR3 region: CASRTGTSGNNEQFF. The CDR3 DNA follows: TGTGCCAGCAGAACCGGGACTAGCGGTAACAATGAGCAGTTCTTC. The genes are TRBV6-6 and TRBJ2-1, with 11 bases that match TRBD2. The V gene end was trimmed by 6 bases and the J gene end by 5 bases; junction bases not matched to a gene: 6. This CDR3 has 15 amino acids. The germline CDR1 and CDR2 sequences are MNHNY and SVGAGI (reference sequence).

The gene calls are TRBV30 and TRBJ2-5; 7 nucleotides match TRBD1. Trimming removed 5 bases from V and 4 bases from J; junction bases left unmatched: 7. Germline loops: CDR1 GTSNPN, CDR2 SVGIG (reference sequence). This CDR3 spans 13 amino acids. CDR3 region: CAWSRDSGETQYF. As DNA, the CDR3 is TGTGCCTGGTCCCGGGACAGTGGAGAGACCCAGTACTTC.

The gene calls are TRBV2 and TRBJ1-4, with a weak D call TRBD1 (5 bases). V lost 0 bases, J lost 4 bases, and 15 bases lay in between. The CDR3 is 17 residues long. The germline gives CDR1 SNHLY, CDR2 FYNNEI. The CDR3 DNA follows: TGTGCCAGCAGTGAAGCGCAATGGGAGGGGATTAATGAAAAACTGTTTTTT. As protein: CASSEAQWEGINEKLFF.

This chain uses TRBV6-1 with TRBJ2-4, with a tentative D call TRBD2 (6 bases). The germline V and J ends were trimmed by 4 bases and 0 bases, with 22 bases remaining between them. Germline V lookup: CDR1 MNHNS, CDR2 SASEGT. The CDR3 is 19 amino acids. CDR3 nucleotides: TGTGCCAGCAGTGTTGGGCGGGGAAGACCAGAACTAGCCAAAAACATTCAGTACTTC. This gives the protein CASSVGRGRPELAKNIQYF.

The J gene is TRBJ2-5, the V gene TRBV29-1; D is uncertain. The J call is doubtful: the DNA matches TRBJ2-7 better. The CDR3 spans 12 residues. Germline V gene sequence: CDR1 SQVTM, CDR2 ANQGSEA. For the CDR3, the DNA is TGCAGCGTTGAAACAGACCGCTACGAGCAGTACTTC. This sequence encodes CSVETDRYEQYF.

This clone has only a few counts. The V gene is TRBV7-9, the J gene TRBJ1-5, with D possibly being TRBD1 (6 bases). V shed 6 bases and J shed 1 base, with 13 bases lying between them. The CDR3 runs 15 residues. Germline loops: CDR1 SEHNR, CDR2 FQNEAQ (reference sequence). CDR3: CASSLQGVSNQPQHF. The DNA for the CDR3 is TGTGCCAGCAGTTTACAGGGCGTAAGCAATCAGCCCCAGCATTTT.

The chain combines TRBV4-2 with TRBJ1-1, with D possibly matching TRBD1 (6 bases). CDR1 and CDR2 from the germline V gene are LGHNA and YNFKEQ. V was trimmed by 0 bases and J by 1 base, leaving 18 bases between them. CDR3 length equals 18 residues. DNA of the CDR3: TGTGCCAGCAGCCAAGATAGGGGCTCCGCAGGGGCGAACACTGAAGCTTTCTTT. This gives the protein CASSQDRGSAGANTEAFF.

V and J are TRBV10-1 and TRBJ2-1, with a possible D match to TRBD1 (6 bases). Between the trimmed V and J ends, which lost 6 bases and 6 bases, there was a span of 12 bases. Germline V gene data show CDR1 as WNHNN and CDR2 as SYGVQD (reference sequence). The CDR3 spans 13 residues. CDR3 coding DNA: TGCGCCAGCAGCCCAGGGGCGGGCAATGAGCAGTTCTTC. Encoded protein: CASSPGAGNEQFF.

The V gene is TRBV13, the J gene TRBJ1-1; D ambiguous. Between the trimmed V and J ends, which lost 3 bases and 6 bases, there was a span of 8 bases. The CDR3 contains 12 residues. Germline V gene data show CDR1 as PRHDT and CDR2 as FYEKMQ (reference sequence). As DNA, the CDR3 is TGTGCCAGCAGCTTGACCGACTCTGAAGCTTTCTTT. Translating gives CASSLTDSEAFF.

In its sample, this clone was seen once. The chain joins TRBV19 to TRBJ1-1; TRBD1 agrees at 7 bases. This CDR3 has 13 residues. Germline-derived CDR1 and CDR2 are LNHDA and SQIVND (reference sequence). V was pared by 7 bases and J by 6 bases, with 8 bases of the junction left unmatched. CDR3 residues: CASNQGGWSEAFF. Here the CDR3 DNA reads TGTGCCAGTAACCAGGGGGGATGGTCTGAAGCTTTCTTT.

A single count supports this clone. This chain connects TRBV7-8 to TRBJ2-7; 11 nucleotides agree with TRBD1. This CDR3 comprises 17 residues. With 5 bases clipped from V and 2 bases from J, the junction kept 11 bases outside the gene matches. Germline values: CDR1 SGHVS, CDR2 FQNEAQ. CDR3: CASSPYPRGQGAYEQYF. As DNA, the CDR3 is TGTGCCAGCAGCCCTTACCCCCGGGGACAGGGGGCCTACGAGCAGTACTTC.

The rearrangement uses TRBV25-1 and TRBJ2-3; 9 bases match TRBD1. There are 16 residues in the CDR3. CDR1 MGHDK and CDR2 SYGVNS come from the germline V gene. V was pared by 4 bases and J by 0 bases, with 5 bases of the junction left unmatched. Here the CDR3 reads CASSADRGPSTDTQYF. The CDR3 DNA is TGTGCCAGCAGTGCGGACAGGGGCCCTAGCACAGATACGCAGTATTTT.

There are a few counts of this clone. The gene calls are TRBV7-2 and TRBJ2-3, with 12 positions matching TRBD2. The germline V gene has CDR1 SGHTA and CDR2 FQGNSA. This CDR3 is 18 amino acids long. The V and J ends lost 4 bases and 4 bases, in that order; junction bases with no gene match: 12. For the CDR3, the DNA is TGTGCCAGCAGCTCCCTGACTAGCGGGAGAAGAAGGCCAGATACGCAGTATTTT. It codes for CASSSLTSGRRRPDTQYF.

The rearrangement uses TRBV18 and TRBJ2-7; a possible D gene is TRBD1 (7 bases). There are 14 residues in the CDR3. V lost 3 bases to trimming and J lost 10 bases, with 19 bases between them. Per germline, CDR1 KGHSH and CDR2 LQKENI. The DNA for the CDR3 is TGTGCCAGCTCACCGGGGGGACAGCTGCTACCCCAGTACTTC. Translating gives CASSPGGQLLPQYF.

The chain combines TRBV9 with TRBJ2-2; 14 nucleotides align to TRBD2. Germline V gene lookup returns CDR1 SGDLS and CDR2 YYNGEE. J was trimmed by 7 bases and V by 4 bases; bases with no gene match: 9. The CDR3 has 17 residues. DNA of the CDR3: TGTGCCAGCAGCACAAGAGGGACTAGCGGGGGAGACGGGGAGCTGTTTTTT. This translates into CASSTRGTSGGDGELFF.

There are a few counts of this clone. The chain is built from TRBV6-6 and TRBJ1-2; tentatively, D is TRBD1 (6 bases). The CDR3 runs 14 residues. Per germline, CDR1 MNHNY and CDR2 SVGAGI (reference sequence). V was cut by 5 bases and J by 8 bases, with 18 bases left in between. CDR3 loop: CASSSDRRVGGYTF. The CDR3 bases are TGTGCCAGCAGTAGTGACAGGAGAGTGGGGGGCTACACCTTC.

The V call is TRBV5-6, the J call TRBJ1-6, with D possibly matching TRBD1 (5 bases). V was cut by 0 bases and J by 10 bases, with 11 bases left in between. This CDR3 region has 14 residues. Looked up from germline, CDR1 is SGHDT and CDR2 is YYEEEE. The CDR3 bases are TGTGCCAGCAGCTTGGGTCAGGGCGTCTCACCCCTCCACTTT. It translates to CASSLGQGVSPLHF.

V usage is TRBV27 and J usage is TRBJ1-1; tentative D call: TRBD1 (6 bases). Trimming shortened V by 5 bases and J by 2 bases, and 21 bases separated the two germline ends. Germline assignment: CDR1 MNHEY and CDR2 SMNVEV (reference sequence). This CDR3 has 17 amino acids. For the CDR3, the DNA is TGTGCCAGCAGTATCCCGACAGGCAACCCTTTTAACACTGAAGCTTTCTTT. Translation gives CASSIPTGNPFNTEAFF.

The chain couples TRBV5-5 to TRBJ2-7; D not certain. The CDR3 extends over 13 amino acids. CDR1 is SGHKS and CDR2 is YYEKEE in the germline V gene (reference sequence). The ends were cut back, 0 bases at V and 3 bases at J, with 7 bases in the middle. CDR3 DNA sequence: TGTGCCAGCAGCTTGGACATATACTACGAGCAGTACTTC. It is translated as CASSLDIYYEQYF.